The 22 T cell receptor beta chains in this list originate from one sample, sequenced in a study of blood T cell repertoires in COVID-19. This table comes from immunoSEQ multiplex PCR, and its TCRdb copy is limited to in-frame clones, with some not included. The sample contains about 120,000 clones, around 85% of which appear only once. What was sequenced was peripheral blood. These receptors all stem from a man aged 25 to 45 with COVID-19, enrolled during active disease.

This chain links TRBV6-6 with TRBJ2-5; TRBD2 might be the D (7 bases). V was clipped by 11 bases and J by 1 base, with 11 bases between them. Per the germline V gene, CDR1 is MNHNY and CDR2 is SVGAGI (reference sequence). The CDR3 runs to 12 residues. In DNA, the CDR3 is TGTGCCTGTCGGGGGGCCCAAGAGACCCAGTACTTC. It codes for CACRGAQETQYF.

The J gene is TRBJ2-7, the V gene TRBV5-4; unclear D gene. V shed 1 base and J shed 2 bases, with 7 bases lying between them. Germline assignment: CDR1 SGHNT and CDR2 YYREEE (reference sequence). The CDR3 runs to 13 residues. As DNA, the CDR3 is TGTGCCAGCAGCTTGTTCGGTACCTACGAGCAGTACTTC. Its protein product is CASSLFGTYEQYF.

This clone was observed once. The chain joins TRBV19 to TRBJ2-2; TRBD1 aligns across 10 bases. V gave up 3 bases and J gave up 6 bases; unmatched junction bases: 7. Germline CDR1 LNHDA, CDR2 SQIVND (reference sequence). The CDR3 sequence is 16 residues long. The CDR3 here is CASSIERDRGAGELFF. CDR3 in DNA: TGTGCCAGTAGTATTGAAAGGGACAGGGGTGCCGGGGAGCTGTTTTTT. Supplemented by reference TRBV19 and TRBJ2-2, the full variable domain reads DGGITQSPKYLFRKEGQNVTLSCEQNLNHDAMYWYRQDPGQGLRLIYYSQIVNDFQKGDIAEGYSVSREKKESFPLTVTSAQKNPTAFYLCASSIERDRGAGELFFGEGSRLTVL.

The chain employs TRBV9 and TRBJ2-1; 11 nucleotides match TRBD2. The V gene end was trimmed by 2 bases and the J gene end by 5 bases; junction bases not matched to a gene: 3. The germline CDR1 and CDR2 sequences are SGDLS and YYNGEE. The CDR3 is 15 amino acids. The CDR3 nucleotides are TGTGCCAGCAGCGTTAGCGGGGGGGCTCACAATGAGCAGTTCTTC. It codes for CASSVSGGAHNEQFF.

The rearrangement links TRBV5-4 to TRBJ2-5; 13 bases are a match to TRBD2. V trimming: 5 bases; J trimming: 5 bases; junction bases outside the gene matches: 6. The CDR3 has 15 residues. Looked up from germline, CDR1 is SGHNT and CDR2 is YYREEE (reference sequence). The CDR3 nucleotides are TGTGCCAGCAGTGGACTAGCGGGAGTATTTGAGACCCAGTACTTC. Its translation is CASSGLAGVFETQYF.

This sequence joins TRBV4-3 and TRBJ2-7; 9 bases fit TRBD2. V was pared by 3 bases and J by 3 bases, with 12 bases of the junction left unmatched. From germline, CDR1 is LGHNA and CDR2 YSLEER. This CDR3 is built from 17 residues. The CDR3 bases are TGCGCCAGCAGCCAGGCCAGCGGGGGGACTCTAATCTACGAGCAGTACTTC. Its protein product is CASSQASGGTLIYEQYF.

This chain uses TRBV7-2 with TRBJ1-1, with a weak D call TRBD1 (6 bases). Trimming shortened V by 5 bases and J by 0 bases, and 16 bases separated the two germline ends. From germline, CDR1 is SGHTA and CDR2 FQGNSA. The CDR3 consists of 16 residues. The CDR3 loop reads CASSKTGYTMNTEAFF. Here the CDR3 DNA reads TGTGCCAGCAGCAAGACAGGTTATACTATGAACACTGAAGCTTTCTTT. The full variable domain, rest sourced from reference TRBV7-2 and TRBJ1-1, is GAGVSQSPSNKVTEKGKDVELRCDPISGHTALYWYRQSLGQGLEFLIYFQGNSAPDKSGLPSDRFSAERTGGSVSTLTIQRTQQEDSAVYLCASSKTGYTMNTEAFFGQGTRLTVV.

This rearrangement joins TRBV6-5 to TRBJ1-6, with D tentatively TRBD1 (6 bases). There are 14 residues in the CDR3. V was clipped by 7 bases and J by 5 bases, with 12 bases between them. Per the germline V gene, CDR1 is MNHEY and CDR2 is SVGAGI. CDR3 residues: CASTATGHNSPLHF. The CDR3 region has the DNA TGTGCCAGCACGGCGACAGGTCATAATTCACCCCTCCACTTT.

The CDR3 here is CATWNREETQYF. In DNA, the CDR3 is TGTGCCACCTGGAACAGGGAAGAGACCCAGTACTTC. This rearrangement joins TRBV2 to TRBJ2-5; possibly TRBD1 for D (6 bases). V lost 10 bases and J lost 3, with 12 bases in between. In germline, CDR1 is SNHLY, CDR2 FYNNEI. The length of the CDR3 is 12 residues. Looking up the rest from reference TRBV2 and TRBJ2-5 gives the full variable domain: EPEVTQTPSHQVTQMGQEVILRCVPISNHLYFYWYRQILGQKVEFLVSFYNNEISEKSEIFDDQFSVERPDGSNFTLKIRSTKLEDSAMYFCATWNREETQYFGPGTRLLVL.

J is TRBJ1-5 and V is TRBV10-3; 9 bases are a match to TRBD1. The CDR3 runs 15 residues. V trimming: 5 bases; J trimming: 3 bases; junction bases outside the gene matches: 5. Germline assignment: CDR1 ENHRY and CDR2 SYGVKD. The CDR3 bases are TGTGCCATCAGTTCGGGACAGGGCAACAATCAGCCCCAGCATTTT. Encoded protein: CAISSGQGNNQPQHF.

The CDR3 DNA is TGTGCCAGCAGCCAAACGACAGGTGGGAACTACTACGAGCAGTACTTC. Its translation: CASSQTTGGNYYEQYF. The chain has TRBV4-2 and TRBJ2-7; D may be TRBD1 (6 bases). This CDR3 region has 16 residues. V shed 2 bases and J shed 3 bases, with 17 bases lying between them. Germline V CDR1 and CDR2: LGHNA, YNFKEQ.

On this clone itself: One end of the junction does not line up with germline, which may come from a read error. This chain connects TRBV28 to TRBJ2-3; 9 bases map to TRBD1. The CDR3 length is 12 residues. Germline loops: CDR1 MDHEN, CDR2 SYDVKM. CDR3 in amino acids: CASSPPGQGKHF. The DNA of the CDR3 is TGTGCCAGCAGTCCCCCGGGACAGGGCAAACATTTT.

V usage is TRBV27 and J usage is TRBJ2-2, with TRBD2 matching over 9 bases. CDR3 length equals 16 residues. Germline loops: CDR1 MNHEY, CDR2 SMNVEV (reference sequence). J gave up 5 bases and V 6 bases, and 10 bases lay outside the gene matches. This CDR3 reads CASRTATSGTTGELFF. CDR3 coding DNA: TGTGCCAGCAGGACGGCGACTAGCGGAACGACCGGGGAGCTGTTTTTT.

V is TRBV20-1 and J is TRBJ2-3; the match to TRBD1 covers 12 bases. The CDR3 runs 17 residues. V lost 3 bases and J lost 5; bases outside the gene matches: 12. Germline V gives CDR1 DFQATT, CDR2 SNEGSKA (reference sequence). The CDR3 region has the DNA TGCAGTGCTAGTCTCAATCTGGGACAGGGGGCGCAAGATACGCAGTATTTT. Translation gives CSASLNLGQGAQDTQYF.

Worth noting for this clone: In the same sample, other DNA sequences code for this CDR3. The chain joins TRBV27 to TRBJ1-1, with no clear D. This CDR3 contains 13 residues. Trimming removed 3 bases at V and 4 bases at J, with 9 bases between. Germline values: CDR1 MNHEY, CDR2 SMNVEV (reference sequence). The CDR3 loop is CASSLGRGTEAFF. The CDR3, as DNA: TGTGCCAGCAGTTTGGGGAGAGGCACTGAAGCTTTCTTT.

The chain joins TRBV7-2 to TRBJ2-2; 7 bases agree with TRBD1. CDR3 length: 14 residues. Germline CDR1 is SGHTA and CDR2 is FQGNSA. The V segment lost 6 bases and the J segment 6 bases; nucleotides outside the gene matches: 7. Here the CDR3 reads CASRRQGGAGELFF. Written as DNA, the CDR3 is TGTGCCAGCAGAAGACAGGGTGGGGCCGGGGAGCTGTTTTTT.

The chain is built from TRBV2 and TRBJ2-7; 10 positions agree with TRBD2. The V and J ends lost 6 bases and 2 bases, in that order; junction bases with no gene match: 7. The CDR3 spans 15 residues. Germline CDR1 SNHLY, CDR2 FYNNEI. The CDR3 DNA reads as TGTGCCAGCAGGGGTCTAGCGGGGGCCCCCTACGAGCAGTACTTC. Protein sequence: CASRGLAGAPYEQYF. The entire variable domain, with the rest obtained from reference TRBV2 and TRBJ2-7, is as follows: EPEVTQTPSHQVTQMGQEVILRCVPISNHLYFYWYRQILGQKVEFLVSFYNNEISEKSEIFDDQFSVERPDGSNFTLKIRSTKLEDSAMYFCASRGLAGAPYEQYFGPGTRLTVT.

This chain uses TRBV21-1 with TRBJ1-6; the D call TRBD1 from the table was never checked on the DNA. TRBV21-1 has pseudogene status. CDR3 length equals 17 residues. The CDR3 nucleotides are TGTGCCAGCAGCAAAGGGTGGCTTCTGGACAGCCAAAAACCCCTCCACTTT. Protein sequence: CASSKGWLLDSQKPLHF.

The rearrangement links TRBV30 to TRBJ1-2; D uncertain. The germline CDR1 and CDR2 sequences are GTSNPN and SVGIG (reference sequence). V dropped 2 bases and J dropped 7 bases, with 11 bases sitting between them. This CDR3 is 12 amino acids long. Here the CDR3 reads CAWSLPTGGYTF. CDR3 nucleotides: TGTGCCTGGAGTCTACCCACGGGTGGCTACACCTTC.

In its sample, this clone was seen a few times. The chain joins TRBV6-1 to TRBJ2-2; D ambiguous. Trimming pared 3 bases from V and 6 bases from J, leaving 11 bases between. Germline V gives CDR1 MNHNS, CDR2 SASEGT. The CDR3 sequence is 14 residues long. The CDR3 reads CASSEYQYAGELFF. CDR3 nucleotide sequence: TGTGCCAGCAGTGAGTACCAGTACGCCGGGGAGCTGTTTTTT.

The V call is TRBV7-3, the J call TRBJ2-3, with a tentative D call TRBD1 (5 bases). The CDR3 loop spans 14 amino acids. Germline CDR1 and CDR2: SGHTA and FQGTGA. Trimming cost V 5 bases and J 3 bases, with 12 bases left between them. The CDR3 loop reads CASSADQGTDTQYF. The CDR3 nucleotides are TGTGCCAGCAGCGCGGACCAGGGAACAGATACGCAGTATTTT.

The chain employs TRBV11-2 and TRBJ2-2; 7 bases map to TRBD2. CDR3 length: 15 amino acids. Germline CDR1 is SGHAT and CDR2 is FQNNGV. V was pared by 5 bases and J by 0 bases, with 3 bases of the junction left unmatched. The CDR3 nucleotides are TGTGCCAGCAGCCGGGACTATTCGAACACCGGGGAGCTGTTTTTT. Translation: CASSRDYSNTGELFF. Combining the CDR3 with reference TRBV11-2 and TRBJ2-2 gives the whole variable domain EAGVAQSPRYKIIEKRQSVAFWCNPISGHATLYWYQQILGQGPKLLIQFQNNGVVDDSQLPKDRFSAERLKGVDSTLKIQPAKLEDSAVYLCASSRDYSNTGELFFGEGSRLTVL.